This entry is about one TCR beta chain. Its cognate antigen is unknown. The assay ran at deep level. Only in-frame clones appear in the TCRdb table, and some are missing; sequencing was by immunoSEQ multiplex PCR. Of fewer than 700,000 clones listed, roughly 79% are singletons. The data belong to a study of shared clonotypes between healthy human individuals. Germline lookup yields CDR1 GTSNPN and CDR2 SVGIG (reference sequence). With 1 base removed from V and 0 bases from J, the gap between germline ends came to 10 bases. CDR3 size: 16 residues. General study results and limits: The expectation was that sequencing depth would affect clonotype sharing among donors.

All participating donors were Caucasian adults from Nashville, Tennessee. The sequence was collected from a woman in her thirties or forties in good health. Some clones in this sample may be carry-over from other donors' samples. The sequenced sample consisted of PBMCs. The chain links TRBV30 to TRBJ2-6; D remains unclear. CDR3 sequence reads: CAWSDDQPSGANVLTF. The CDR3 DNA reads TGTGCCTGGAGTGACGACCAGCCCTCTGGGGCCAACGTCCTGACTTTC.